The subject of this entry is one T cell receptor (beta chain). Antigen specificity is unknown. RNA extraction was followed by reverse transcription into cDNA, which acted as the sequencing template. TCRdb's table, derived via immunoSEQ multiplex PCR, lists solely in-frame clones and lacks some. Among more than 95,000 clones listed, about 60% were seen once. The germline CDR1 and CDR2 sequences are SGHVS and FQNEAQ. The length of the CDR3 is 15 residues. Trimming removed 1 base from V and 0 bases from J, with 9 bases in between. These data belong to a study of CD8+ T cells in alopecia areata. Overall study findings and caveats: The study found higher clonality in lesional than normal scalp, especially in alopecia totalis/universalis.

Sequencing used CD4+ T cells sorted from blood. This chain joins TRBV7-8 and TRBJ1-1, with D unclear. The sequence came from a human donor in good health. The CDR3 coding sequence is TGTGCCAGCAGCTTAGGTACAAAGATGAACACTGAAGCTTTCTTT. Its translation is CASSLGTKMNTEAFF.